This T cell receptor beta chain was identified in a study of T cell responses to AZD1222 COVID-19 vaccine. Study-level background: Some second doses came at about 4 weeks and others at about 12 weeks; these were pooled. Study findings and constraints: Baseline serostatus was positive in only six or seven AZD1222 recipients. Donors were mostly white British, more females; clonal diversity possibly underestimated. Spike-specific TCR breadth and depth both grew after two AZD1222 doses.

Notes on this clone: Its antigen remains unknown.

Germline-derived CDR1 and CDR2 are SGHTA and FQGNSA. The CDR3 extends over 14 amino acids. V lost 5 bases to trimming and J lost 4 bases; unmatched junction nucleotides: 4. Produced via immunoSEQ multiplex PCR; TCRdb's table is partial and in-frame only. This table has 120,000 or so clones, about 91% appearing once. The sample was peripheral blood, taken on day 0 of AZD1222 vaccination. The origin of this receptor is an adult in good health. V usage is TRBV7-2 and J usage is TRBJ1-1; 10 positions match TRBD1. As DNA, the CDR3 is TGTGCCAGCAGCCGGACAGGGGGGATCACTGAAGCTTTCTTT. The encoded protein is CASSRTGGITEAFF.